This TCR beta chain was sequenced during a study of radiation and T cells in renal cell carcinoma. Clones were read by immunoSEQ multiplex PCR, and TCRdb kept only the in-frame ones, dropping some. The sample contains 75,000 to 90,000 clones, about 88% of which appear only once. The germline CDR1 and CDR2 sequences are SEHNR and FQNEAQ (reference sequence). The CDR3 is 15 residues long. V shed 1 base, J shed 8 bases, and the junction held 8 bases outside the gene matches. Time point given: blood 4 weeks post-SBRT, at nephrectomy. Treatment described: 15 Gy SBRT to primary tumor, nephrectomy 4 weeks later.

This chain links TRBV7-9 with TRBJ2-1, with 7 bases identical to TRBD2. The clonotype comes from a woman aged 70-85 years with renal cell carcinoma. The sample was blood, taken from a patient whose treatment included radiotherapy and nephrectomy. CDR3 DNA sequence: TGTGCCAGCAGCTTAGGAACGGGGGGAGGAGATGAGCAGTTCTTC. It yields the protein CASSLGTGGGDEQFF. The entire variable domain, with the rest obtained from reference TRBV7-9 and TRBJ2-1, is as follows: DTGVSQNPRHKITKRGQNVTFRCDPISEHNRLYWYRQTLGQGPEFLTYFQNEAQLEKSRLLSDRFSAERPKGSFSTLEIQRTEQGDSAMYLCASSLGTGGGDEQFFGPGTRLTVL.